This record covers a single T cell receptor beta chain. Mismatch with germline at one junction end may stem from a read error. TCRdb fed the RT-PCR reads into MiXCR, producing one record per CDR3 protein. Of approximately 720,000 distinct CDR3 sequences in the sample, 13% to 15% were seen once. Germline assignment: CDR1 MNHNY and CDR2 SVGAGI (reference sequence). The CDR3 runs to 14 residues. Input material: memory CD4+ T cells from blood. This rearrangement joins TRBV6-6 to TRBJ2-3; D gene ambiguous. The TCR comes from a female donor in good health, serving as a healthy control. The CDR3 sequence: CACSPTRSTDTQYF. CDR3 DNA sequence: TGTGCCTGCAGCCCCACCCGAAGCACAGATACGCAGTATTTT.